This TCR beta chain comes out of a study of T cells expressing NK-cell markers. For the study at large: Source material for TCR beta repertoires consisted of sorted CD3+CD56+NKG2C+, CD3+CD56+NKG2C- and CD3+CD56-NKG2C+ T cells.

This CDR3 is built from 15 residues. Points on this clonotype: Its specificity is not known.

Study results and limitations: Six or seven donors carried dominant NKG2C+ clonotypes that made up roughly 1.0-7.0% of their CD8+ T cells. In four donors, these clonotypes also led the CD3+CD56-NKG2C+ fraction.

TCRdb reprocessed the 5' RACE reads, with one entry per CDR3 protein and no DNA. The sample data list just under 150,000 distinct CDR3 sequences. This receptor was obtained from a man between 18 and 29 years old in good health. Sequencing was done on a sample of blood T cells: a sorted CD56 or NKG2C T cell subset, CD4+ or CD8+ T cells, or bulk PBMC T cells (not recorded which). The rearrangement links TRBV12-3 or TRBV12-4 to TRBJ2-1; TCRdb gives TRBD2 as the D gene, but with no DNA this cannot be confirmed. The CDR3 spells CASSSGLAGGGEQFF.